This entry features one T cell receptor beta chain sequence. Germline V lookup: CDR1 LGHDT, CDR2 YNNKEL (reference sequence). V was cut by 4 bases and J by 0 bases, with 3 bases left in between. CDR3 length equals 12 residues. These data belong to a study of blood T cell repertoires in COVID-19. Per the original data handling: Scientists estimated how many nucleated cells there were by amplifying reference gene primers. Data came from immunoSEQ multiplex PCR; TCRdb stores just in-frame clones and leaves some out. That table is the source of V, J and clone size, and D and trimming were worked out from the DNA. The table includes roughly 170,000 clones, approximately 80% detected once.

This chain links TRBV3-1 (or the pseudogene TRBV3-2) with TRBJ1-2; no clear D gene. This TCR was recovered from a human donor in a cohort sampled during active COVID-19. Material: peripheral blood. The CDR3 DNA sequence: TGTGCCAGCAGCCTCACTAACTATGGCTACACCTTC. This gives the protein CASSLTNYGYTF.